These 17 T cell receptor beta chains share one sample of origin, sequenced in a study of blood T cells in healthy people across ages. Then a second PCR, running roughly 6 to 11 cycles, was carried out with a sample-barcoded 5' primer and a J-beta primer mix. One entry per CDR3 protein, called by TCRdb with MiXCR from the 5' RACE reads. The repertoire holds some 700,000 distinct CDR3 sequences, with roughly 20% as singletons. The sample was blood. The receptors shown here come from a man in his 70s in good health.

This clonotype was seen a few times. The chain carries TRBV4-1 and TRBJ2-3; a weak D match, TRBD2 (7 bases). This CDR3 has 15 amino acids. Germline loops: CDR1 MGHRA, CDR2 YSYEKL. V lost 5 bases and J lost 2, with 14 bases in between. Here the CDR3 DNA reads TGCGCCAGCAGCTTCCAAGGGGGGGTCACAGATACGCAGTATTTT. It is translated as CASSFQGGVTDTQYF.

In regard to this clonotype: One junction end disagrees with the germline gene, perhaps due to a read error. The chain carries TRBV14 and TRBJ1-2; D is uncertain. The CDR3 covers 13 residues. Per germline, CDR1 SGHDN and CDR2 FVKESK. The CDR3 coding sequence is TGTACCAGCAGCCAAGATATCTGGAAGGGCTACACCTTC. Its protein product is CTSSQDIWKGYTF.

About this clonotype: Germline and junction disagree at one end, which may indicate a read error. The rearrangement uses TRBV27 and TRBJ2-1; 7 bases match TRBD2. CDR1 MNHEY and CDR2 SMNVEV come from the germline V gene (reference sequence). The CDR3 covers 15 residues. The CDR3 region is CAGSFDGGGYNEQFF. The CDR3, as DNA: TGTGCCGGCAGTTTTGATGGCGGGGGTTACAATGAGCAGTTCTTC.

The chain couples TRBV12-3 or TRBV12-4 to TRBJ2-1; 8 bases are shared with TRBD2. V lost 0 bases and J lost 5; bases outside the gene matches: 9. CDR3 size: 17 residues. This CDR3 reads CASSLALLAGKDNEQFF. DNA for the CDR3: TGTGCCAGCAGTTTAGCGCTGTTAGCGGGGAAAGACAATGAGCAGTTCTTC.

The rearrangement uses TRBV7-9 and TRBJ1-2, with D unresolved. V was shortened by 5 bases and J by 1 base, with 5 bases between the two germline ends. This CDR3 is built from 12 residues. The germline V gene encodes CDR1 SEHNR and CDR2 FQNEAQ (reference sequence). Here the CDR3 reads CASSQINYGYTF. The CDR3 nucleotides read TGTGCCAGCAGCCAAATTAACTATGGCTACACCTTC.

This clonotype has only a few counts. V usage is TRBV11-1 and J usage is TRBJ2-4; D possibly corresponds to TRBD1 (6 bases). Trimming took off 4 bases at V and 1 base at J, with 14 bases between the two ends. Germline CDR1 SGHAT, CDR2 FQDESV (reference sequence). This CDR3 is 16 amino acids long. Written as DNA, the CDR3 is TGTGCCAGCAGCTGGCTGACAGGCTCCGCCAAAAACATTCAGTACTTC. Translated, it gives CASSWLTGSAKNIQYF.

Comment on this clonotype: At one end, the junction sequence differs from germline, possibly due to a read error. The rearrangement links TRBV3-1 to TRBJ2-1, with D possibly matching TRBD1 (5 bases). The DNA matches TRBJ2-5 better at its end, which makes the J call doubtful. The germline V gene encodes CDR1 LGHDT and CDR2 YNNKEL (reference sequence). This CDR3 comprises 16 residues. CDR3: CACSQVPGIFGETQYF. The CDR3 DNA is TGTGCCTGCAGCCAAGTTCCAGGGATATTTGGAGAGACCCAGTACTTC.

V is TRBV28 and J is TRBJ1-2; the D gene is possibly TRBD1 (5 bases). The ends were cut back, 4 bases at V and 5 bases at J, with 14 bases in the middle. The CDR3 extends over 14 amino acids. Germline assignment: CDR1 MDHEN and CDR2 SYDVKM. The CDR3 loop reads CASSSKGTFYGYTF. The CDR3 DNA follows: TGTGCCAGCAGTTCGAAAGGGACCTTTTATGGCTACACCTTC.

This clonotype was seen just once. The chain is built from TRBV28 and TRBJ1-1, with unresolved D. The CDR3 extends over 14 amino acids. V was pared by 2 bases and J by 5 bases, with 12 bases between. Germline V gene data show CDR1 as MDHEN and CDR2 as SYDVKM. CDR3 coding DNA: TGTGCCAGCAGTTTACTAGGGAGTGGGACTGAAGCTTTCTTT. The encoded protein is CASSLLGSGTEAFF.

This clonotype has only a few counts. The rearrangement uses TRBV29-1 and TRBJ1-2; D might be TRBD1 (5 bases). This CDR3 is built from 13 residues. Trimming took off 0 bases at V and 8 bases at J, with 13 bases between the two ends. Per germline, CDR1 SQVTM and CDR2 ANQGSEA. CDR3 in amino acids: CSVEEGWGTGYTF. The CDR3 nucleotides read TGCAGCGTTGAAGAAGGGTGGGGGACGGGCTACACCTTC.

V gene TRBV5-1 combines with J gene TRBJ2-3; no reliable D call. Germline V gene data show CDR1 as SGHRS and CDR2 as YFSETQ. With 0 bases removed from V and 3 bases from J, the gap between germline ends came to 8 bases. The length of the CDR3 is 14 residues. CDR3 nucleotides: TGCGCCAGCAGCTTGGTTCAATGGACAGATACGCAGTATTTT. This translates into CASSLVQWTDTQYF. Based on the CDR3 plus reference TRBV5-1 and TRBJ2-3, the full variable domain is KAGVTQTPRYLIKTRGQQVTLSCSPISGHRSVSWYQQTPGQGLQFLFEYFSETQRNKGNFPGRFSGRQFSNSRSEMNVSTLELGDSALYLCASSLVQWTDTQYFGPGTRLTVL.

This clonotype has a handful of counts. The V gene is TRBV27, the J gene TRBJ2-5; possibly TRBD2 for D (6 bases). The J call may be mistaken, given a closer DNA end match to TRBJ2-7. The CDR3 runs to 14 residues. CDR1 is MNHEY, CDR2 SMNVEV, per germline (reference sequence). CDR3 nucleotide sequence: TGTGCCAGCAAGTCAAGTTTAGGAGGGTACGAGCAGTACGTC. Its translation: CASKSSLGGYEQYV.

This chain uses TRBV29-1 with TRBJ2-3; the D gene is possibly TRBD1 (5 bases). Trimming shortened V by 2 bases and J by 6 bases, and 18 bases separated the two germline ends. Germline-derived CDR1 and CDR2 are SQVTM and ANQGSEA. This CDR3 is built from 15 residues. The CDR3 reads CSVEFGAQEDDTQYF. In DNA, the CDR3 is TGCAGCGTTGAATTTGGGGCTCAGGAAGACGATACGCAGTATTTT.

This clonotype was found many times. The rearrangement joins TRBV29-1 to TRBJ2-3; TRBD1 agrees at 11 bases. The CDR3 sequence is 15 residues long. Germline V gene data show CDR1 as SQVTM and CDR2 as ANQGSEA. Trimming removed 5 bases from V and 3 bases from J; junction bases left unmatched: 7. CDR3 sequence (DNA): TGCAGCGTTTGGGACAGGGGGAGAAGGACAGATACGCAGTATTTT. Amino acids: CSVWDRGRRTDTQYF.

This clonotype has only a few counts. CDR3 amino acids: CASSLGGEYGEKLFF. The CDR3 region has the DNA TGTGCCAGCAGCTTGGGCGGGGAATATGGTGAAAAACTGTTTTTT. The chain has TRBV7-2 and TRBJ1-4, with unresolved D. Germline CDR1 SGHTA, CDR2 FQGNSA. The CDR3 runs to 15 residues. V dropped 3 bases and J dropped 7 bases, with 15 bases sitting between them.

This rearrangement joins TRBV5-1 to TRBJ2-5; TRBD1 agrees at 7 bases. The length of the CDR3 is 15 residues. Germline V CDR1 and CDR2: SGHRS, YFSETQ. V gave up 0 bases and J gave up 3 bases; unmatched junction bases: 5. The CDR3 coding sequence is TGCGCCAGCAGCTTGGGACCCGGGACAGAAGAGACCCAGTACTTC. It translates to CASSLGPGTEETQYF. The whole variable domain, remainder taken from reference TRBV5-1 and TRBJ2-5, is KAGVTQTPRYLIKTRGQQVTLSCSPISGHRSVSWYQQTPGQGLQFLFEYFSETQRNKGNFPGRFSGRQFSNSRSEMNVSTLELGDSALYLCASSLGPGTEETQYFGPGTRLLVL.

This rearrangement joins TRBV12-3 or TRBV12-4 to TRBJ2-3; 11 positions match TRBD2. CDR3 size: 15 residues. V trimming: 6 bases; J trimming: 5 bases; junction bases outside the gene matches: 7. CDR3 sequence: CASRKTSGRRDTQYF. In DNA, the CDR3 is TGTGCCAGCAGAAAAACTAGCGGGAGACGAGATACGCAGTATTTT.